This TCR beta chain was recovered during a study of breast tumors, draining lymph nodes, adjacent tissues. Study-level findings and limits: Tumor TCR diversity was below lymph nodes but above nontumor tissue.

Axillary draining lymph nodes of breast cancer patients supplied the node samples. This clonotype was counted ten times or more. Its antigen is undetermined. CDR1 and CDR2 (germline): SNHLY, FYNNEI. With 6 bases removed from V and 0 bases from J, the gap between germline ends came to 9 bases. The CDR3 loop spans 14 amino acids. TCRdb re-analysed the multiplex PCR reads in MiXCR, keeping a single row per CDR3 protein. There are approximately 140,000 distinct CDR3 sequences in the sample; roughly 33% occur only once, and 2.3% lies in the top ten. Sequenced: axillary lymph node tissue. The rearrangement joins TRBV2 to TRBJ2-1, with TRBD1 as a possible D gene (6 bases). The clonotype comes from a female donor with breast cancer. Some clones in this sample may be carry-over from other donors' samples. The DNA for the CDR3 is TGTGCCAGCAGGCAGGGGCTCTCCTACAATGAGCAGTTCTTC. It translates to CASRQGLSYNEQFF.